This T cell receptor (beta chain) was found in a study of OX40 agonist ivuxolimab in advanced cancers. Study-wide background: The group had a mean age of around 64 years, ranged from about 20 to 85, and was 82.7% male. The study, taken as a whole, reports: The study found that CD8+ T cells averaged more expanded clones than CD4+. The investigators did not determine what antigen specificity the expanded peripheral T cells had.

Only in-frame clones appear in the TCRdb table, and some are missing; sequencing was by immunoSEQ multiplex PCR. The sample comprises over 55,000 clones, 80% of which are singletons, and 8.2% rests with the top ten. Trimming left V 1 base short and J 5 bases short, with 12 bases between. Germline V CDR1 and CDR2: SGHTA, FQGNSA. This CDR3 spans 15 amino acids. With regard to this clone: Its antigen is as yet unknown.

The receptor was isolated from an adult with an advanced solid tumor such as melanoma, head and neck, liver or kidney cancer. Sequencing used CD4+ or CD8+ T cells sorted from blood, obtained in a trial of the OX40 agonist ivuxolimab. The chain employs TRBV7-2 and TRBJ2-1; possibly TRBD1 for D (6 bases). As DNA, the CDR3 is TGTGCCAGCAGCTTAGTTTGGGGGCCGGACAATGAGCAGTTCTTC. Protein sequence: CASSLVWGPDNEQFF.